Listed here are 23 T cell receptor beta chains from one sample, sequenced in a study of blood T cell repertoires in COVID-19. Generated by immunoSEQ multiplex PCR, the TCRdb table keeps only in-frame clones and is missing some. The sample shows about 380,000 clones, approximately 87% of them seen only once. Sequenced sample: PBMCs or T cells enriched from blood (not recorded which). These receptor sequences come from a man in his thirties or forties who had recovered from COVID-19.

The chain has TRBV9 and TRBJ2-1; 7 bases line up with TRBD2. The CDR3 length is 18 residues. Germline CDR1 and CDR2: SGDLS and YYNGEE. Trimming at V came to 1 base and at J to 0 bases, leaving 10 bases not matched to a gene. DNA of the CDR3: TGTGCCAGCAGCGTATATTCCCTAGCGGCGGTCTCCTACAATGAGCAGTTCTTC. Translating gives CASSVYSLAAVSYNEQFF.

The gene calls are TRBV28 and TRBJ1-5, with a possible D match to TRBD1 (5 bases). The V end was cut by 2 bases, the J end by 5 bases, with 7 bases between. The CDR3 runs 13 residues. Looked up from germline, CDR1 is MDHEN and CDR2 is SYDVKM. The CDR3 sequence is CASSLGGDQPQHF. The CDR3 region has the DNA TGTGCCAGCAGTTTAGGAGGGGATCAGCCCCAGCATTTT.

The gene calls are TRBV15 and TRBJ2-1; D perhaps matches TRBD1 (7 bases). The CDR3 has 15 amino acids. CDR1 is LNHNV, CDR2 YYDKDF, per germline (reference sequence). Trimming removed 5 bases from V and 8 bases from J, with 19 bases in between. The CDR3, as DNA: TGTGCCACCAGCGCCCTGAGGCAGGGGGGTGATGAGCAGTTCTTC. Encoded protein: CATSALRQGGDEQFF.

The chain recombines TRBV28 with TRBJ1-2; D gene unclear. Trimming removed 2 bases from V and 2 bases from J, with 6 bases in between. The CDR3 runs 13 residues. Per germline, CDR1 MDHEN and CDR2 SYDVKM. The CDR3 loop is CASSLTQNYGYTF. In DNA form, the CDR3 reads TGTGCCAGCAGTTTAACCCAGAACTATGGCTACACCTTC.

The genes are TRBV7-2 and TRBJ1-4, with D possibly TRBD1 on 5 matching bases. With 5 bases removed from V and 0 bases from J, the gap between germline ends came to 13 bases. The CDR3 has 16 residues. Germline V gives CDR1 SGHTA, CDR2 FQGNSA. The CDR3 DNA reads as TGTGCCAGCAGCGTCCAGGGTGGTGCAACTAATGAAAAACTGTTTTTT. Protein sequence: CASSVQGGATNEKLFF. Full variable domain (rest looked up from reference TRBV7-2 and TRBJ1-4): GAGVSQSPSNKVTEKGKDVELRCDPISGHTALYWYRQSLGQGLEFLIYFQGNSAPDKSGLPSDRFSAERTGGSVSTLTIQRTQQEDSAVYLCASSVQGGATNEKLFFGSGTQLSVL.

This sequence joins TRBV11-3 and TRBJ1-1; a weak D match, TRBD1 (6 bases). Looked up from germline, CDR1 is SGHNT and CDR2 is YENEEA. Trimming removed 5 bases from V and 6 bases from J, with 10 bases in between. The CDR3 is 12 residues long. The CDR3 DNA reads TGTGCCAGCAGCCACAGGGACGCTGAAGCTTTCTTT. Protein product: CASSHRDAEAFF.

The chain is built from TRBV4-1 and TRBJ1-4; D possibly corresponds to TRBD1 (5 bases). The germline V and J ends were trimmed by 1 base and 0 bases, with 15 bases remaining between them. The CDR3 is made up of 18 amino acids. CDR1 is MGHRA and CDR2 is YSYEKL in the germline V gene. The CDR3 sequence: CASSQGGRAKATNEKLFF. For the CDR3, the DNA is TGCGCCAGCAGCCAAGGTGGCAGGGCGAAAGCAACTAATGAAAAACTGTTTTTT.

This chain joins TRBV12-5 and TRBJ1-1, with D maybe TRBD1 (6 bases). The ends were cut back, 2 bases at V and 5 bases at J, with 18 bases in the middle. Germline loops: CDR1 LGHNT, CDR2 FRNRAP. This CDR3 comprises 16 residues. CDR3 nucleotide sequence: TGTGCTAGTGGTTTGTCCTCCTTACAGGGAAGGACTGAAGCTTTCTTT. It codes for CASGLSSLQGRTEAFF.

The rearrangement joins TRBV6-5 to TRBJ1-5, with TRBD1 identical over 9 bases. CDR3 length: 14 residues. CDR1 MNHEY and CDR2 SVGAGI come from the germline V gene. Trimming removed 5 bases from V and 6 bases from J; junction bases left unmatched: 5. The DNA of the CDR3 is TGTGCCAGCAGTACAGGGGGCTTCGGTCAGCCCCAGCATTTT. This sequence encodes CASSTGGFGQPQHF.

The CDR3 spells CASGYPQGGYQPQHF. DNA of the CDR3: TGTGCCAGCGGCTACCCACAGGGGGGGTACCAGCCCCAGCATTTT. The rearrangement joins TRBV27 to TRBJ1-5; 8 bases agree with TRBD1. This CDR3 has 15 amino acids. Germline trimming cut 8 bases from V and 7 bases from J; bases unmatched to any gene: 13. CDR1 is MNHEY, CDR2 SMNVEV, per germline (reference sequence).

The V call is TRBV5-1, the J call TRBJ2-2; D is ambiguous. The germline V gene encodes CDR1 SGHRS and CDR2 YFSETQ. Trimming removed 0 bases at V and 4 bases at J, with 7 bases between. The CDR3 spans 14 residues. CDR3 in DNA: TGCGCCAGCAGCTTGGCCAGTTCCACCGGGGAGCTGTTTTTT. Its protein is CASSLASSTGELFF.

The chain combines TRBV12-3 or TRBV12-4 with TRBJ1-2; 8 bases match TRBD1. The CDR3 loop spans 13 amino acids. J gave up 8 bases and V 4 bases, and 6 bases lay outside the gene matches. CDR3 in amino acids: CASSYKQGGGYTF. Here the CDR3 DNA reads TGTGCCAGCAGTTACAAACAGGGGGGAGGCTACACCTTC.

The V call is TRBV20-1, the J call TRBJ1-1, with TRBD1 matching 10 bases. The V gene's germline CDR1 is DFQATT and CDR2 SNEGSKA (reference sequence). CDR3 size: 15 residues. With V trimmed by 3 bases and J by 0 bases, 4 bases remained unmatched. The CDR3 spells CSASGDRGLNTEAFF. The CDR3 nucleotides are TGCAGTGCTAGTGGGGACAGGGGATTGAACACTGAAGCTTTCTTT.

This sequence joins TRBV29-1 and TRBJ2-6, with D hard to call. Trimming took off 5 bases at V and 7 bases at J, with 9 bases between the two ends. This CDR3 has 12 amino acids. Germline V gene lookup returns CDR1 SQVTM and CDR2 ANQGSEA. CDR3 protein: CSVLALANVLTF. CDR3 bases: TGCAGCGTTCTGGCTCTCGCCAACGTCCTGACTTTC.

The gene calls are TRBV4-1 and TRBJ1-2; the D gene is possibly TRBD1 (5 bases). V dropped 0 bases and J dropped 6 bases, with 11 bases sitting between them. The length of the CDR3 is 14 residues. Germline-derived CDR1 and CDR2 are MGHRA and YSYEKL. The CDR3 loop is CASSQDGRVDGYTF. The CDR3, as DNA: TGCGCCAGCAGCCAAGATGGCAGGGTGGATGGCTACACCTTC.

The chain uses TRBV27 and TRBJ2-1, with TRBD2 matching 9 bases. With V trimmed by 2 bases and J by 0 bases, 2 bases remained unmatched. The germline CDR1 and CDR2 sequences are MNHEY and SMNVEV (reference sequence). CDR3 length equals 16 residues. The CDR3 spells CASSLIAGASYNEQFF. The CDR3, as DNA: TGTGCCAGCAGTTTAATAGCGGGGGCCTCCTACAATGAGCAGTTCTTC.

The chain is built from TRBV29-1 and TRBJ2-1, with D tentatively TRBD2 (6 bases). V lost 5 bases to trimming and J lost 3 bases, with 11 bases between them. CDR3 length: 13 residues. Germline V lookup: CDR1 SQVTM, CDR2 ANQGSEA. The CDR3 DNA reads TGCAGCGTTTTCGGGACTTTCTACAATGAGCAGTTCTTC. Its translation: CSVFGTFYNEQFF.

The sample holds a few counts of this clone. The rearrangement uses TRBV29-1 and TRBJ1-4, with D maybe TRBD1 (5 bases). V was trimmed by 7 bases and J by 12 bases, leaving 12 bases between them. This CDR3 region has 10 residues. Germline V gene lookup returns CDR1 SQVTM and CDR2 ANQGSEA. CDR3 sequence reads: CSARAGQLFF. The CDR3 bases are TGCAGCGCGCGGGCGGGGCAACTGTTTTTT.

The V call is TRBV19, the J call TRBJ1-1; 9 bases align to TRBD1. Germline lookup yields CDR1 LNHDA and CDR2 SQIVND (reference sequence). CDR3 length equals 17 residues. V lost 6 bases and J lost 5; bases outside the gene matches: 16. CDR3 region: CASSPDLATGGKTEAFF. The CDR3 DNA is TGTGCCAGTAGCCCCGACCTGGCGACAGGGGGTAAGACTGAAGCTTTCTTT.

The chain recombines TRBV27 with TRBJ1-1, with D uncertain. This CDR3 has 14 residues. Germline CDR1 and CDR2: MNHEY and SMNVEV (reference sequence). Trimming left V 3 bases short and J 6 bases short, with 14 bases between. The DNA for the CDR3 is TGTGCCAGCAGTTTTCTGGGAGCAGGCGCTGAAGCTTTCTTT. Encoded protein: CASSFLGAGAEAFF.

This sequence joins TRBV10-3 and TRBJ2-7; D gene ambiguous. CDR3 length: 12 amino acids. Germline V gene lookup returns CDR1 ENHRY and CDR2 SYGVKD. Trimming left V 6 bases short and J 3 bases short, with 9 bases between. The DNA of the CDR3 is TGTGCCATCAGCGATCCGGGCTACGAGCAGTACTTC. This translates into CAISDPGYEQYF.

This chain uses TRBV9 with TRBJ2-7, with D possibly being TRBD1 (5 bases). Per germline, CDR1 SGDLS and CDR2 YYNGEE. V was clipped by 0 bases and J by 4 bases, with 11 bases between them. The CDR3 is 14 amino acids. The CDR3 loop reads CASSVAEAGYEQYF. The CDR3 DNA reads TGTGCCAGCAGCGTAGCTGAGGCAGGGTACGAGCAGTACTTC.

The chain has TRBV7-2 and TRBJ1-5; TRBD1 matches at 7 bases. The CDR3 consists of 16 residues. The germline V gene has CDR1 SGHTA and CDR2 FQGNSA. V shed 1 base and J 3 bases; nucleotides not matched to a gene: 6. The CDR3: CASSLEVTGYNQPQHF. In nucleotides, the CDR3 is TGTGCCAGCAGCTTAGAAGTGACAGGGTACAATCAGCCCCAGCATTTT. The entire variable domain, with the rest obtained from reference TRBV7-2 and TRBJ1-5, is as follows: GAGVSQSPSNKVTEKGKDVELRCDPISGHTALYWYRQSLGQGLEFLIYFQGNSAPDKSGLPSDRFSAERTGGSVSTLTIQRTQQEDSAVYLCASSLEVTGYNQPQHFGDGTRLSIL.